This TCR beta chain derives from a study of monozygotic twins with inflammatory bowel disease (dated by TCRdb to between 2019 and 2020). For the wider study: A total of approximately 30 monozygotic twin pairs were included in the full study, comprising nine German pairs (four IBD-concordant, five IBD-discordant) and 19 IBD-discordant Danish pairs. The search for disease-associated traits relied mainly on comparing IBD patients with their genetically identical healthy co-twins within discordant pairs. Each individual had, on average, about 151 000 unique TCRalpha sequences and 181 000 unique TCRbeta sequences available for analysis.

An approximately 2.5 ml peripheral blood sample was drawn into PAXgene tubes per donor and stored at -80°C. Without T cell sorting, total RNA was isolated from whole blood using the PAXgene blood miRNA kit on an automated QIAcube. Peripheral blood from monozygotic twin pairs, either concordant or discordant for inflammatory bowel disease, underwent deep TCRalpha and TCRbeta repertoire profiling that used unique molecular barcoding. Smoking habits were recorded for all twin pairs, with individuals classified as current, former or never smokers. Library preparation used 5' RACE. The input for every TCR library was approximately 3,500 ng of total RNA. For each sample, cDNA was synthesized in eight separate reactions using SMARTScribe reverse transcriptase. Unique molecular identifiers containing a 6-nucleotide sample barcode were introduced through template switching during cDNA synthesis. Two nested PCRs of about 17 and 10 cycles amplified the TCRalpha and TCRbeta cDNA, and bead purification followed each PCR. Before amplification, the cDNA was both treated with uracil DNA-glycosylase and purified with the QIAquick PCR purification kit. The second PCR added Illumina TruSeq-compatible adapters along with sample-specific barcodes. Library quality and concentration were assessed using TapeStation and Qubit, and roughly 5 ng of each library was pooled. Pooled libraries were sequenced on an Illumina HiSeq2500 single-index Rapid Run with 2 x 100 bp reads and custom sequencing primers. From the authors' description of their analysis: UMI-based consensus assembly with MiGEC version 1.2.6 was used to correct PCR and sequencing errors. MiXCR version 2.1.1 handled V(D)J alignment, clonotype assembly and CDR3 extraction. To normalise gene usage, clonotype sharing and MAIT/NKT TCR abundance, the top 1000, 10 000 and 20 000 clonotypes in each sample were analysed. Diversity was computed as the inverse Simpson index with the vegan R package after downsampling to 27 000 UMIs. Paired Mann-Whitney U tests were applied to discordant twin pairs, and Benjamini-Hochberg correction was used for multiple testing. TCRdb reprocessed the reads, so every CDR3 protein sequence counts as one entry and DNA is not shown. These V and J calls derive from TCRdb rather than the authors' analysis. The sample's table covers fewer than 200,000 distinct CDR3 sequences. The ten biggest clones cover approximately 3% of the sample.

The cysteine opens and the phenylalanine closes a CDR3 of 16 amino acids. Only the protein is available. The CDR1 and CDR2 encoded by the germline V gene (reference sequence) are LNHNV and YYDKDF. What the work shows at the level of the full study, not this receptor alone: Distinction between different T cell subtypes could not be achieved in the analysis. Differing immunosuppressive treatments among patients may have added background noise and inter-individual variability to the repertoires. Compared with healthy twins, IBD patients shared fewer clonotypes with other individuals, and the difference was most pronounced in patients with signs of disease activity. Repertoire similarity did not differ between concordant and discordant twins, which could be due to limited statistical power. IBD patients had lower TCRbeta repertoire diversity, measured by the inverse Simpson index, than their healthy co-twins. The results gave no support for a single strong signal or clonotype linked to IBD.

Turning to this clonotype: The antigen it recognizes is unknown.

This receptor was taken from a human donor with ulcerative colitis or Crohn's disease, or a healthy co-twin of an affected twin (not recorded which). Sample: blood. The sequence is built from TRBV15 and TRBJ2-3; no DNA is available, so the TRBD1 call from TCRdb remains unchecked. The CDR3 in this case is CATSPQGGGFLDTQYF.